This T cell receptor (beta chain) was captured in a study of response to subunit inactivated influenza vaccine. Study-wide points: After each seasonal influenza vaccination, few new T cells are recruited, the authors suggested.

Notes on this clonotype: As yet, its antigen is unknown.

TCRdb independently ran MiXCR on the RT-PCR reads; one entry per CDR3 protein. The data contain hundreds of thousands of distinct CDR3 sequences, roughly 27% of them seen just once; the ten biggest clones take up approximately 2%. Between the trimmed V and J ends, which lost 4 bases and 0 bases, there was a span of 12 bases. Germline CDR1 is LGHNA and CDR2 is YSLEER. This CDR3 has 16 amino acids. The sequencing used CD4+ T cells sorted from PBMCs, collected 5 days after vaccination. This receptor was obtained from a man aged 45-65 years who received an inactivated influenza vaccine. This sequence joins TRBV4-3 and TRBJ2-2; D may match TRBD1 or TRBD2 (5 bases each). CDR3 sequence: CASSPVGRANTGELFF. DNA for the CDR3: TGCGCCAGCAGCCCGGTGGGGCGGGCGAACACCGGGGAGCTGTTTTTT.